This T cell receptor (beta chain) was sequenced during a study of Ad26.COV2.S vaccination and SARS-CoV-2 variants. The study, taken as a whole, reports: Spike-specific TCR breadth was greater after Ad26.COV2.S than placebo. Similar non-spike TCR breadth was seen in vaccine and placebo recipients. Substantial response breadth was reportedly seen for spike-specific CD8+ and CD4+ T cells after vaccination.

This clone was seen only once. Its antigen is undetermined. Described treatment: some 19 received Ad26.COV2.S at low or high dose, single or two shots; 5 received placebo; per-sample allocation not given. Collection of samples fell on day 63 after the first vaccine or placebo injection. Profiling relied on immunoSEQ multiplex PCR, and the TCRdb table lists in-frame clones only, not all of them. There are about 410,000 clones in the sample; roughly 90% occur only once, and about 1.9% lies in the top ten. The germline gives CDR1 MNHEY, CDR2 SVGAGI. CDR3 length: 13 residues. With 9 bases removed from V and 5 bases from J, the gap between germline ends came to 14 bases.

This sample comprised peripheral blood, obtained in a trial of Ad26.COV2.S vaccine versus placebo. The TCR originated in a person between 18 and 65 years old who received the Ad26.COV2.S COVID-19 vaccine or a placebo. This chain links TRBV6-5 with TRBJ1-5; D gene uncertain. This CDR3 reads CASRSREDQPQHF. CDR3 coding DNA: TGTGCCAGTCGGTCGAGGGAGGATCAGCCCCAGCATTTT.